These 17 T cell receptor beta chains share one sample of origin, sequenced in a study of blood T cell repertoires in COVID-19. Clones were sequenced by immunoSEQ multiplex PCR, and TCRdb holds only the in-frame ones, with some missing. The sample yields about 73,000 clones, around four fifths seen once. Input material: peripheral blood. The receptor source for this set is a man aged 50 or older with active COVID-19.

This chain links TRBV7-3 with TRBJ2-3, with TRBD2 as a possible D gene (6 bases). CDR3 length: 16 amino acids. Trimming cost V 1 base and J 4 bases, with 15 bases left between them. Germline loops: CDR1 SGHTA, CDR2 FQGTGA. CDR3 coding DNA: TGTGCCAGCAGCTTAAACGGGGGTCGTATTGCAGATACGCAGTATTTT. It specifies CASSLNGGRIADTQYF.

The chain carries TRBV27 and TRBJ1-1; no definite D call. CDR3 length equals 13 residues. Germline V CDR1 and CDR2: MNHEY, SMNVEV (reference sequence). V was trimmed by 6 bases and J by 1 base, leaving 9 bases between them. CDR3 bases: TGTGCCAGCAGCCAATCACAGAACACTGAAGCTTTCTTT. Amino acids: CASSQSQNTEAFF.

This chain joins TRBV4-1 and TRBJ1-3, with TRBD1 as a possible D gene (5 bases). V gave up 3 bases and J gave up 0 bases, with 12 bases separating them. There are 16 residues in the CDR3. The germline V gene has CDR1 MGHRA and CDR2 YSYEKL. The chain's CDR3 is CASSQAQGSSGNTIYF. The CDR3, as DNA: TGCGCCAGCAGCCAGGCTCAGGGAAGCTCTGGAAACACCATATATTTT.

V is TRBV5-1 and J is TRBJ2-1; 7 bases agree with TRBD2. Germline loops: CDR1 SGHRS, CDR2 YFSETQ. This CDR3 is 17 amino acids long. The V and J ends lost 3 bases and 6 bases, in that order; junction bases with no gene match: 15. Here the CDR3 DNA reads TGCGCCAGCAGCTCAGACGCGGGAGCCACCACGGGCAATGAGCAGTTCTTC. Its protein is CASSSDAGATTGNEQFF.

This clone is a singleton in its sample. Relative to the germline gene, one junction end is altered; a read error may explain this. V and J are TRBV7-7 and TRBJ2-5; D perhaps matches TRBD1 (6 bases). The germline V gene has CDR1 SSHAT and CDR2 FNYEAQ (reference sequence). The CDR3 is 17 residues long. This chain's CDR3 is CASSLGLAGERQETQYF. The CDR3 DNA reads TGTGCTAGCAGCTTAGGGCTAGCAGGGGAGCGTCAAGAGACCCAGTACTTC.

This clone was seen only once. The gene calls are TRBV12-5 and TRBJ1-1; 10 bases match TRBD1. The V segment lost 3 bases and the J segment 3 bases; nucleotides outside the gene matches: 10. The CDR3 length is 17 residues. Germline CDR1 reads LGHNT; CDR2 reads FRNRAP. The DNA of the CDR3 is TGTGCTAGTGGTTTCGCCGACAGGGGGCGCGGGGACACTGAAGCTTTCTTT. Protein product: CASGFADRGRGDTEAFF.

The V gene is TRBV20-1, the J gene TRBJ2-1; D is ambiguous. The CDR3 length is 11 residues. Trimming removed 3 bases at V and 8 bases at J, with 8 bases between. Germline CDR1 DFQATT, CDR2 SNEGSKA (reference sequence). CDR3 sequence reads: CSARAVDEQFF. The CDR3 bases are TGCAGTGCTAGGGCAGTGGATGAGCAGTTCTTC.

The V and J genes are TRBV18 and TRBJ2-7; 8 positions agree with TRBD2. V was clipped by 0 bases and J by 3 bases; unmatched bases: 4. The germline V gene encodes CDR1 KGHSH and CDR2 LQKENI. CDR3 length equals 15 residues. DNA of the CDR3: TGTGCCAGCTCACCACCCAGCGGGAGACTCTACGAGCAGTACTTC. Residues: CASSPPSGRLYEQYF.

The V call is TRBV9, the J call TRBJ2-5, with D possibly TRBD1 on 6 matching bases. This CDR3 spans 13 amino acids. Trimming pared 0 bases from V and 6 bases from J, leaving 9 bases between. Germline CDR1 SGDLS, CDR2 YYNGEE. In DNA form, the CDR3 reads TGTGCCAGCAGCGTAGACAGGGAGCAGACCCAGTACTTC. It is translated as CASSVDREQTQYF.

The chain is built from TRBV6-5 and TRBJ2-5, with 8 bases aligning to TRBD1. Germline values: CDR1 MNHEY, CDR2 SVGAGI. CDR3 length equals 15 residues. The ends lost 6 bases at V and 2 bases at J; junction bases unmatched: 8. CDR3 amino acids: CASSKTGVLQETQYF. CDR3 coding DNA: TGTGCCAGCAGCAAGACAGGGGTCTTACAAGAGACCCAGTACTTC.

The chain combines TRBV6-5 with TRBJ2-1, with a possible D match to TRBD2 (5 bases). Trimming shortened V by 8 bases and J by 1 base, and 12 bases separated the two germline ends. Germline V gives CDR1 MNHEY, CDR2 SVGAGI. This CDR3 region has 14 residues. The CDR3 DNA reads TGTGCCAGCCTCGAGGGCAAGTCCTACAATGAGCAGTTCTTC. Translation: CASLEGKSYNEQFF.

Regarding this clone: Other DNA sequences in the sample encode the same CDR3. This chain connects TRBV29-1 to TRBJ2-5; D not resolved. Trimming cost V 5 bases and J 3 bases, with 4 bases left between them. The CDR3 spans 10 residues. Germline values: CDR1 SQVTM, CDR2 ANQGSEA. DNA of the CDR3: TGCAGCGTTCGGGAAGAGACCCAGTACTTC. It yields the protein CSVREETQYF.

V is TRBV28 and J is TRBJ2-3; TRBD1 matches 9 bases. CDR1 is MDHEN and CDR2 is SYDVKM in the germline V gene. The CDR3 sequence is 13 residues long. The V and J ends lost 6 bases and 6 bases, in that order; junction bases with no gene match: 4. The CDR3 protein is CASRTGGADTQYF. In nucleotides, the CDR3 is TGTGCCAGCAGGACAGGGGGAGCGGATACGCAGTATTTT.

This rearrangement joins TRBV9 to TRBJ2-3; no definite D call. V lost 0 bases to trimming and J lost 6 bases, with 8 bases between them. The CDR3 runs to 13 residues. CDR1 is SGDLS, CDR2 YYNGEE, per germline. In nucleotides, the CDR3 is TGTGCCAGCAGCGTAGGGCCTGTGGATACGCAGTATTTT. As protein: CASSVGPVDTQYF.

J is TRBJ2-2 and V is TRBV9; TRBD2 aligns across 9 bases. The CDR3 runs to 16 residues. The germline CDR1 and CDR2 sequences are SGDLS and YYNGEE. J gave up 6 bases and V 0 bases, and 6 bases lay outside the gene matches. In DNA form, the CDR3 reads TGTGCCAGCAGCGTAGCTTTGCGGGAGGGCCCCGGGGAGCTGTTTTTT. It is translated as CASSVALREGPGELFF.

The V gene is TRBV7-2, the J gene TRBJ2-1, with TRBD2 identical over 11 bases. The ends lost 1 base at V and 7 bases at J; junction bases unmatched: 9. The V gene's germline CDR1 is SGHTA and CDR2 FQGNSA. The length of the CDR3 is 17 residues. CDR3 bases: TGTGCCAGCAGCTTAGGCCTACTAGCGGGAGTCAGAAATGAGCAGTTCTTC. Its protein is CASSLGLLAGVRNEQFF.

This chain joins TRBV4-2 and TRBJ2-3, with D perhaps TRBD2 (6 bases). Germline loops: CDR1 LGHNA, CDR2 YNFKEQ. CDR3 size: 17 residues. The V end lost 2 bases, the J end lost 3 bases, and 18 bases lay between the germline ends. As DNA, the CDR3 is TGTGCCAGCAGCCAAAACGGAGCGGGTTTGGGGACAGATACGCAGTATTTT. Its translation: CASSQNGAGLGTDTQYF.